The 5 T cell receptor beta chains below come from one sample, sequenced in a study of cytomegalovirus exposure and HLA in healthy donors. The table came from immunoSEQ multiplex PCR; TCRdb's copy has only in-frame clones and leaves some out. This sample carries fewer than 250,000 clones, around 90% of them seen once, and the ten largest clones take roughly 2%. Sequencing used PBMCs. Receptors were obtained from a woman aged 18-30 years in good health and CMV-seropositive.

This clone has a single count. The chain uses TRBV6-5 and TRBJ1-1; tentatively, D is TRBD1 (6 bases). V gave up 5 bases and J gave up 5 bases, with 18 bases separating them. Germline values: CDR1 MNHEY, CDR2 SVGAGI. There are 15 residues in the CDR3. The CDR3 reads CASSHNRASETEAFF. DNA for the CDR3: TGTGCCAGCAGTCATAACAGGGCGAGTGAGACTGAAGCTTTCTTT.

In its sample, this clone was seen a few times. V is TRBV5-3 and J is TRBJ1-2; weak D call: TRBD1 (5 bases). TRBV5-3 is known as an ORF, though its function is uncertain. The ends were cut back, 1 base at V and 3 bases at J, with 10 bases in the middle. The CDR3 is 14 amino acids. DNA of the CDR3: TGTGCCAGAAGCTTGCAGGGCCAGGACTATGGCTACACCTTC. Encoded protein: CARSLQGQDYGYTF.

The CDR3 is CASGLVTGSSSPYEQYF. DNA for the CDR3: TGTGCTAGTGGTTTGGTAACGGGATCCTCTTCACCCTACGAGCAGTACTTC. The genes are TRBV12-5 and TRBJ2-7; D may be TRBD2 (5 bases). Between the trimmed V and J ends, which lost 0 bases and 2 bases, there was a span of 17 bases. In germline, CDR1 is LGHNT, CDR2 FRNRAP. The CDR3 extends over 17 amino acids.

This rearrangement joins TRBV5-4 to TRBJ2-1, with 13 bases fitting TRBD2. Germline V lookup: CDR1 SGHNT, CDR2 YYREEE (reference sequence). Germline trimming cut 2 bases from V and 8 bases from J; bases unmatched to any gene: 7. CDR3 length: 16 amino acids. The CDR3 spells CASSFLTSGRGDEQFF. CDR3 bases: TGTGCCAGCAGCTTCCTTACTAGCGGGAGGGGGGATGAGCAGTTCTTC.

The chain employs TRBV19 and TRBJ2-2, with 7 nucleotides matching TRBD1. The length of the CDR3 is 14 residues. Per germline, CDR1 LNHDA and CDR2 SQIVND (reference sequence). The V gene end was trimmed by 6 bases and the J gene end by 6 bases; junction bases not matched to a gene: 7. CDR3 loop: CASRQQGRPGELFF. Written as DNA, the CDR3 is TGTGCCAGTAGGCAACAGGGGCGGCCCGGGGAGCTGTTTTTT.